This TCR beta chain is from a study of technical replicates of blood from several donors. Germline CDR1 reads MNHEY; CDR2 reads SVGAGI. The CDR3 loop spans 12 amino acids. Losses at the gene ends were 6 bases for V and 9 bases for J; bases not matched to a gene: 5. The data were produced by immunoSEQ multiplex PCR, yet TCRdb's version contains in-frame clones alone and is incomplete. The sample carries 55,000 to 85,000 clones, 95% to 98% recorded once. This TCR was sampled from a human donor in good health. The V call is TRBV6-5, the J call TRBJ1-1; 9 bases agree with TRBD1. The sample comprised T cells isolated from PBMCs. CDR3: CASRPGTGKAFF. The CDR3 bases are TGTGCCAGCAGGCCCGGGACAGGGAAAGCTTTCTTT.